The entry below gives a single T cell receptor beta chain sequence along with its context. Original methodology: The authors estimated nucleated cell counts from reference gene primer amplification. The repertoire was sequenced with immunoSEQ multiplex PCR; TCRdb's copy has only in-frame clones and lacks some. D and trimming were read from the DNA, whereas the V and J calls and clone size are those reported in that table. Of almost 100,000 clones detected, approximately 86% appear once; the ten largest clones hold 10%. The data originate from a study of blood T cell repertoires in COVID-19. CDR1 MNHNY and CDR2 SVGAGI come from the germline V gene (reference sequence). Trimming shortened V by 7 bases and J by 0 bases, and 13 bases separated the two germline ends. This CDR3 is 15 amino acids long.

The chain has TRBV6-6 and TRBJ2-1; D remains unclear. The receptor's source is a man between 45 and 60 years old with acute or convalescent COVID-19. The sample was peripheral blood. The CDR3 sequence: CASMLTLSSYNEQFF. The CDR3 DNA reads TGTGCCAGCATGCTGACTCTGAGCTCCTACAATGAGCAGTTCTTC.